This paragraph covers one T cell receptor (beta chain) sequence. Individually, cDNA molecules had unique molecular identifiers attached to them. MiXCR was run by TCRdb on the 5' RACE reads, yielding one entry per CDR3 protein. In the table there are under 85,000 distinct CDR3 sequences, around a tenth of which are singletons. The data were taken from a study of early T cells in non-severe SARS-CoV-2 infection. At the level of the study: Alpha and beta chains were unpaired, from unsorted whole-blood bulk RNA.

Germline lookup yields CDR1 SGHRS and CDR2 YFSETQ. The CDR3 length is 16 residues. The ends lost 0 bases at V and 3 bases at J; junction bases unmatched: 5. The V and J genes are TRBV5-1 and TRBJ2-3; 9 bases are shared with TRBD2. The sequenced sample consisted of whole blood. The receptor's source is an adult who was a healthcare worker with PCR-confirmed SARS-CoV-2 infection or an uninfected control (not recorded which). The CDR3 DNA sequence: TGCGCCAGCAGCTTGGTAGCGGGGGAGCGGACAGATACGCAGTATTTT. Residues: CASSLVAGERTDTQYF.